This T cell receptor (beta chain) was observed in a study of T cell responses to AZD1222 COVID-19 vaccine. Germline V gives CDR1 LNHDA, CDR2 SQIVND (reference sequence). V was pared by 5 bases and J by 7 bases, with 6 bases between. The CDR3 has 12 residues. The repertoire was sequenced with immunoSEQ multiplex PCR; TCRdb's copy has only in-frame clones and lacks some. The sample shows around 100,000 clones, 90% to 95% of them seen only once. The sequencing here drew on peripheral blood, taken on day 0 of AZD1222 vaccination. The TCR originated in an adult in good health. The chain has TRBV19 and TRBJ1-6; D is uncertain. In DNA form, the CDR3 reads TGTGCCAGTAGTGGAGGGAATTCACCCCTCCACTTT. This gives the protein CASSGGNSPLHF.